These T cell receptor beta chains were read from a single sample in a study of T cells in Graves' hyperthyroidism and ophthalmopathy. TCRdb recomputed calls from the multiplex PCR reads with MiXCR, one row per CDR3 protein. The sample contains around 350,000 distinct CDR3 sequences, 19% of which appear only once. The material sequenced was blood. All receptors come from a woman younger than 30 with Graves' hyperthyroidism. The CDR3 runs from the conserved cysteine through the conserved F or W. D genes are given only for firm matches. Clone size is stated in some rows and not others, as once, few, many or a class when expanded.

j_gene,v_gene,d_gene,abundance,CDR3aa,CDR3nt
TRBJ1-1,TRBV3-2,NA,NA,CASSPKRGAPLAEAFF,TGTGCCAGCAGCCCCAAGCGGGGGGCTCCCTTGGCTGAAGCTTTCTTT
TRBJ2-5,TRBV12-3/TRBV12-4,NA,many,CASSFMGAETQYF,TGTGCCAGCAGTTTCATGGGAGCAGAGACCCAGTACTTC
TRBJ1-3,TRBV20-1,TRBD1,few,CSARGEWGSTGGGNTIYF,TGCAGTGCTAGAGGGGAGTGGGGATCAACAGGGGGCGGGAACACCATATATTTT
TRBJ1-1,TRBV3-1,NA,many,CASSQEGHYGAFF,TGTGCCAGCAGCCAAGAGGGGCACTATGGGGCTTTCTTT
TRBJ1-1,TRBV12-3/TRBV12-4,NA,NA,CASSVGPAEAFF,TGTGCCAGCAGCGTTGGGCCTGCTGAAGCTTTCTTT
TRBJ1-1,TRBV4-2,NA,NA,CASNFDPALMNTEAFF,TGTGCCAGCAACTTCGACCCCGCTTTGATGAACACTGAAGCTTTCTTT
TRBJ2-6,TRBV2,NA,many,CASTVGKTGANVLTF,TGTGCCAGCACCGTGGGGAAAACTGGGGCCAACGTCCTGACTTTC
TRBJ2-5,TRBV28,NA,NA,CASSPQGTQYF,TGTGCCAGCAGTCCCCAGGGGACCCAGTACTTC
TRBJ1-5,TRBV6-1,NA,many,CASNHGRRRNQPQHF,TGTGCCAGCAACCATGGACGGCGTCGCAATCAGCCCCAGCATTTT
TRBJ2-7,TRBV25-1,NA,many,CASSEWSRQYF,TGTGCCAGCAGTGAATGGTCAAGGCAGTACTTC
TRBJ1-5,TRBV6-4,NA,NA,CASSEKAGNQPQHF,TGTGCCAGCAGTGAGAAAGCAGGGAATCAGCCCCAGCATTTT
TRBJ1-2,TRBV14,TRBD1,many,CASSQQPGAGTGTTF,TGTGCCAGCAGCCAGCAACCAGGGGCCGGGACAGGGACCACCTTC
TRBJ1-6,TRBV7-9,NA,few,CASSPAGNSPLHF,TGTGCCAGCAGCCCCGCAGGGAATTCACCCCTCCACTTT
TRBJ2-2,TRBV6-2/TRBV6-3,TRBD2,NA,CASIPPASGGPNTGELFF,TGTGCCAGCATCCCCCCCGCTAGCGGGGGACCAAACACCGGGGAGCTGTTTTTT
TRBJ2-2,TRBV5-1,NA,many,CASEVMNTGELFF,TGCGCCAGCGAAGTGATGAACACCGGGGAGCTGTTTTTT
TRBJ1-1,TRBV12-3/TRBV12-4,NA,many,CASSPMMNTEAFF,TGTGCCAGCAGTCCTATGATGAACACTGAAGCTTTCTTT
TRBJ1-2,TRBV24-1,TRBD1,few,CATSDGDRGNYGYTF,TGTGCCACCAGTGATGGTGACAGGGGAAACTATGGCTACACCTTC
TRBJ2-7,TRBV20-1,TRBD2,many,CSARPSGGQYEQYF,TGCAGTGCTAGACCTAGCGGGGGGCAGTACGAGCAGTACTTC
TRBJ1-5,TRBV6-1,NA,many,CASRQGNQPQHF,TGTGCCAGCAGACAGGGAAATCAGCCCCAGCATTTT
TRBJ1-1,TRBV2,NA,many,CASSEGPRNTEAFF,TGTGCCAGCAGCGAGGGACCTAGGAACACTGAAGCTTTCTTT
TRBJ1-2,TRBV11-2,NA,once,CASSLDVLDSHGYTF,TGTGCCAGCAGCTTAGATGTCTTGGACAGCCATGGCTACACCTTC
TRBJ2-5,TRBV5-1,NA,many,CASSLGGPEETQYF,TGCGCCAGCAGCTTGGGAGGGCCCGAGGAGACCCAGTACTTC
TRBJ2-7,TRBV20-1,NA,many,CSATDYEQYF,TGCAGTGCCACCGACTACGAGCAGTACTTC
TRBJ2-7,TRBV7-9,NA,many,CASSTTGTVSYEQYF,TGTGCCAGCAGCACGACCGGGACGGTTAGCTACGAGCAGTACTTC
TRBJ1-3,TRBV10-3,NA,many,CATSRWGTSSGNTIYF,TGTGCCACTTCTCGGTGGGGCACCAGCTCTGGAAACACCATATATTTT
TRBJ2-4,TRBV6-1,NA,many,CASSKGHLAKNIQYF,TGTGCCAGCAGTAAGGGACACCTAGCCAAAAACATTCAGTACTTC
TRBJ1-5,TRBV19,NA,NA,CASSAGPWRNQPQHF,TGTGCCAGTAGTGCCGGACCGTGGCGCAATCAGCCCCAGCATTTT